The source of this T cell receptor (beta chain) is a study of T cells in women clearing cervical HPV infection. Whole-study context: Control women cleared a single incident HPV16 infection within 12 months.

Average input was about 1.2 ug genomic DNA for immunoSEQ TCR beta CDR3 amplification. The data were produced by immunoSEQ multiplex PCR, yet TCRdb's version contains in-frame clones alone and is incomplete. The sample shows about 16,000 clones, and about 10% sits with its ten largest clones. Regarding this clone: Antigen: not known. Read data end 3 residues before the CDR3 end; the end is taken from the germline J gene.

Study-wide findings and caveats: Each sample's T-cell count was unknown, possibly confounding richness.

The CDR3 contains 14 residues. The V and J ends lost 7 bases and 5 bases, in that order; junction bases with no gene match: 11. From germline, CDR1 is SQVTM and CDR2 ANQGSEA. Sequenced sample: blood buffy coat. This clonotype originated in a woman aged 18 to 75 with a cervical HPV16 infection that either progressed to CIN3+ or cleared (not recorded which). V is TRBV29-1 and J is TRBJ2-1; 7 bases map to TRBD2. The part of the CDR3 DNA that was read is TGCAGCGGATCCCGGGTGGGAGGGGACAATGAG. Translation: CSGSRVGGDNE. From start to end, the CDR3 is CSGSRVGGDNEQFF.